This is a list of T cell receptor beta chains from one sample in a study of blood T cell repertoires in COVID-19. Method: immunoSEQ multiplex PCR; TCRdb's copy keeps in-frame clones and lacks some. This repertoire shows around 150,000 clones, over 65% found once; its top ten account for 3.5% to 5%. Sample: peripheral blood. These receptors all come from a woman of 80 years or more with active or convalescent COVID-19. CDR3s include the opening cysteine and the closing phenylalanine or tryptophan. The order of the fields is J gene, clone size, V gene, D gene, CDR3 length, CDR3 protein, CDR3 DNA. A D gene is named only where the DNA matches it firmly. Clone size is given for some rows only: seen once, a few or many times, or a class if the clone is expanded.

J: TRBJ2-7; size: .; V: TRBV4-1; D: TRBD1; length: 17; CDR3: CASSQVLSGTGPYEQYF; DNA: TGCGCCAGCAGCCAAGTTTTGTCGGGGACAGGGCCCTACGAGCAGTACTTC
J: TRBJ2-7; size: .; V: TRBV19; D: .; length: 13; CDR3: CASSIVPGYEQYF; DNA: TGTGCCAGTAGTATAGTCCCGGGCTACGAGCAGTACTTC
J: TRBJ1-5; size: .; V: TRBV7-2; D: .; length: 14; CDR3: CASSSGGTNQPQHF; DNA: TGTGCCAGCAGCTCCGGCGGGACCAATCAGCCCCAGCATTTT
J: TRBJ1-5; size: .; V: TRBV6-5; D: .; length: 14; CDR3: CASSSPRENQPQHF; DNA: TGTGCCAGCAGTTCTCCCCGGGAGAATCAGCCCCAGCATTTT
J: TRBJ2-1; size: .; V: TRBV19; D: TRBD2; length: 15; CDR3: CASRNQAGGPNEQFF; DNA: TGTGCCAGTCGCAACCAAGCGGGGGGGCCCAATGAGCAGTTCTTC
J: TRBJ1-1; size: .; V: TRBV5-5; D: .; length: 16; CDR3: CASSLRSEGVNTEAFF; DNA: TGTGCCAGCAGCTTGAGGTCGGAGGGAGTGAACACTGAAGCTTTCTTT
J: TRBJ2-7; size: .; V: TRBV7-9; D: .; length: 14; CDR3: CASSFDTDPYEQYF; DNA: TGTGCCAGCAGTTTTGATACTGATCCCTACGAGCAGTACTTC
J: TRBJ1-4; size: .; V: TRBV30; D: .; length: 14; CDR3: CATGIRGWVEKLFF; DNA: TGTGCTACCGGGATCCGGGGATGGGTTGAAAAACTGTTTTTT
J: TRBJ1-2; size: .; V: TRBV3-1/TRBV3-2; D: TRBD1; length: 14; CDR3: CASSQDEGAYGYTF; DNA: TGTGCCAGCAGCCAAGACGAGGGGGCGTATGGCTACACCTTC
J: TRBJ1-5; size: .; V: TRBV19; D: .; length: 12; CDR3: CASRVRQEPQHF; DNA: TGTGCCAGTAGAGTTCGGCAGGAGCCCCAGCATTTT
J: TRBJ2-7; size: .; V: TRBV30; D: TRBD2; length: 12; CDR3: CAWSSGGYEQYF; DNA: TGTGCCTGGAGTTCGGGGGGGTACGAGCAGTACTTC
J: TRBJ2-3; size: .; V: TRBV6-1; D: .; length: 14; CDR3: CASSEAGWRGAQYF; DNA: TGTGCCAGCAGTGAAGCCGGGTGGAGGGGAGCGCAGTATTTT
J: TRBJ2-3; size: .; V: TRBV7-8; D: .; length: 14; CDR3: CASSSPVRGDTQYF; DNA: TGTGCCAGCAGCTCACCAGTACGGGGAGATACGCAGTATTTT
J: TRBJ2-7; size: few; V: TRBV7-2; D: .; length: 18; CDR3: CASSLVGLRQGSLYEQYF; DNA: TGTGCCAGCAGCTTAGTGGGCTTGCGGCAGGGCAGTCTCTACGAGCAGTACTTC
J: TRBJ1-5; size: .; V: TRBV19; D: .; length: 16; CDR3: CASSTPGEGRNQPQHF; DNA: TGTGCCAGTAGTACGCCAGGGGAGGGGAGAAATCAGCCCCAGCATTTT
J: TRBJ2-7; size: .; V: TRBV5-1; D: TRBD2; length: 15; CDR3: CASSQGTSGGVEQYF; DNA: TGCGCCAGCAGCCAAGGGACTAGCGGGGGGGTCGAGCAGTACTTC
J: TRBJ1-2; size: .; V: TRBV5-1; D: .; length: 14; CDR3: CASSLGGQNYGYTF; DNA: TGCGCCAGCAGCTTGGGGGGGCAAAACTATGGCTACACCTTC
J: TRBJ1-4; size: .; V: TRBV5-8; D: TRBD1; length: 16; CDR3: CASSSGQGTTNEKLFF; DNA: TGTGCCAGCAGCTCCGGACAGGGGACGACTAATGAAAAACTGTTTTTT
J: TRBJ1-2; size: .; V: TRBV6-2/TRBV6-3; D: .; length: 15; CDR3: CASSYWRETNYGYTF; DNA: TGTGCCAGCAGTTACTGGCGGGAGACTAACTATGGCTACACCTTC
J: TRBJ1-1; size: .; V: TRBV7-3; D: .; length: 20; CDR3: CASSLTGYSRVGQGNTEAFF; DNA: TGTGCCAGCAGCTTAACCGGGTATAGTCGTGTGGGTCAGGGGAACACTGAAGCTTTCTTT
J: TRBJ2-1; size: .; V: TRBV2; D: TRBD2; length: 16; CDR3: CASNALTSGADNEQFF; DNA: TGTGCCAGCAATGCCCTGACTAGCGGGGCAGACAATGAGCAGTTCTTC
J: TRBJ1-2; size: .; V: TRBV25-1; D: TRBD1; length: 13; CDR3: CATQKLQGNGYTF; DNA: TGTGCCACCCAAAAACTACAGGGGAATGGCTACACCTTC
J: TRBJ2-5; size: .; V: TRBV5-5; D: TRBD1; length: 15; CDR3: CASSIRDRDLETQYF; DNA: TGTGCCAGCAGCATCCGGGACAGGGATTTAGAGACCCAGTACTTC
J: TRBJ1-1; size: .; V: TRBV7-9; D: .; length: 14; CDR3: CASTNLGGFTEAFF; DNA: TGTGCCAGCACCAACCTGGGAGGGTTCACTGAAGCTTTCTTT
J: TRBJ2-1; size: .; V: TRBV4-2; D: TRBD2; length: 16; CDR3: CASSPEGAGDHNEQFF; DNA: TGTGCCAGCAGCCCGGAAGGGGCGGGGGATCACAATGAGCAGTTCTTC
J: TRBJ2-5; size: .; V: TRBV5-6; D: TRBD2; length: 18; CDR3: CASSLVDSGGASVGTQYF; DNA: TGTGCCAGCAGCTTGGTAGATAGCGGGGGGGCGAGCGTGGGGACCCAGTACTTC
J: TRBJ1-5; size: .; V: TRBV19; D: .; length: 13; CDR3: CASSNTGYQPQHF; DNA: TGTGCCAGTAGTAATACAGGGTATCAGCCCCAGCATTTT